The 22 T cell receptor beta chains below come from one sample, sequenced in a study of CD8+ T cells in alopecia areata. Documented treatment: oral pan-JAK inhibitor, 5-10 mg twice daily. Once RNA had been extracted, it was reverse transcribed into cDNA to act as the sequencing template. Sequenced by immunoSEQ multiplex PCR; TCRdb stores in-frame clones only, minus some. The table has about 140,000 clones, 50% to 65% seen once; the top ten hold around a sixth. The specimen comprised CD8+ T cells sorted from blood, sampled at week 4, from a patient treated with tofacitinib. These receptors all come from a human donor with alopecia areata.

The chain links TRBV27 to TRBJ1-5, with 7 bases that match TRBD1. The CDR3 covers 14 residues. The germline gives CDR1 MNHEY, CDR2 SMNVEV (reference sequence). The junction had 8 bases not matched to a gene; V was cut back by 5 bases and J by 7 bases. CDR3 sequence reads: CASSPMTGLQPQHF. The CDR3 DNA is TGTGCCAGCAGTCCGATGACAGGGCTACAGCCCCAGCATTTT.

This chain uses TRBV4-1 with TRBJ2-4, with 9 bases that match TRBD1. Germline CDR1 is MGHRA and CDR2 is YSYEKL. This CDR3 comprises 15 residues. Trimming removed 0 bases from V and 4 bases from J; junction bases left unmatched: 1. CDR3 sequence: CASSQDGTGKNIQYF. The CDR3 bases are TGCGCCAGCAGCCAAGATGGGACAGGGAAAAACATTCAGTACTTC.

Only a few counts were recorded for this clone. The chain carries TRBV7-9 and TRBJ2-1, with 7 bases matching TRBD1. The ends lost 5 bases at V and 8 bases at J; junction bases unmatched: 15. This CDR3 has 16 amino acids. The germline CDR1 and CDR2 sequences are SEHNR and FQNEAQ (reference sequence). The CDR3 region has the DNA TGTGCCAGCAGCACCCTCGACAGGGTCACCTTTCATGAGCAGTTCTTC. Protein sequence: CASSTLDRVTFHEQFF.

The chain couples TRBV30 to TRBJ2-3; the match to TRBD2 covers 13 bases. CDR1 GTSNPN and CDR2 SVGIG come from the germline V gene (reference sequence). The V segment lost 3 bases and the J segment 3 bases; nucleotides outside the gene matches: 6. The CDR3 loop spans 16 amino acids. The CDR3 DNA sequence: TGTGCCTGGAGACTAGCGGGGGGGCCTGGGACAGATACGCAGTATTTT. Protein product: CAWRLAGGPGTDTQYF.

This chain joins TRBV25-1 and TRBJ2-5; TRBD1 might be the D (6 bases). This CDR3 is 15 amino acids long. The V end was cut by 0 bases, the J end by 1 base, with 9 bases between. The germline gives CDR1 MGHDK, CDR2 SYGVNS. CDR3 sequence: CASSEYGRGQETQYF. The CDR3 DNA follows: TGTGCCAGCAGTGAATATGGCAGGGGCCAAGAGACCCAGTACTTC.

A word on this clone: Other nucleotide sequences in the sample specify the same CDR3. The CDR3 sequence is CASSLGGYGYTF. Here the CDR3 DNA reads TGTGCCAGCAGCTTAGGGGGCTATGGCTACACCTTC. This chain joins TRBV13 and TRBJ1-2, with D hard to call. V was trimmed by 0 bases and J by 4 bases, leaving 3 bases between them. Per germline, CDR1 PRHDT and CDR2 FYEKMQ (reference sequence). CDR3 length: 12 amino acids.

On this clone: At one boundary the junction diverges from the germline segment, which might be a read error. This chain uses TRBV12-5 with TRBJ2-2; D gene uncertain. The CDR3 consists of 11 residues. CDR1 is LGHNT, CDR2 FRNRAP, per germline. In DNA form, the CDR3 reads TGTGCTAGTGGTCTGGTCGGGGAGCTGTTTTTT. Translation: CASGLVGELFF.

The V call is TRBV5-1, the J call TRBJ1-2; 8 positions agree with TRBD1. This CDR3 has 13 amino acids. Unmatched junction bases numbered 1, after V lost 0 bases and J lost 6 bases. Germline lookup yields CDR1 SGHRS and CDR2 YFSETQ. CDR3 in DNA: TGCGCCAGCAGCTTGGCACAGGGGGATGGCTACACCTTC. Amino acids: CASSLAQGDGYTF. Looking up the rest from reference TRBV5-1 and TRBJ1-2 gives the full variable domain: KAGVTQTPRYLIKTRGQQVTLSCSPISGHRSVSWYQQTPGQGLQFLFEYFSETQRNKGNFPGRFSGRQFSNSRSEMNVSTLELGDSALYLCASSLAQGDGYTFGSGTRLTVV.

The chain couples TRBV9 to TRBJ2-7, with 8 bases lining up with TRBD2. Germline V gene sequence: CDR1 SGDLS, CDR2 YYNGEE. The CDR3 has 14 amino acids. Trimming at V came to 3 bases and at J to 3 bases, leaving 5 bases not matched to a gene. The CDR3 region is CASSAGGPIYEQYF. Written as DNA, the CDR3 is TGTGCCAGCAGCGCGGGGGGGCCGATCTACGAGCAGTACTTC.

The chain uses TRBV6-5 and TRBJ2-5; tentatively, D is TRBD2 (5 bases). CDR3 size: 14 residues. The V end lost 2 bases, the J end lost 5 bases, and 12 bases lay between the germline ends. Germline assignment: CDR1 MNHEY and CDR2 SVGAGI. The CDR3 here is CASSYVGEAETQYF. CDR3 DNA: TGTGCCAGCAGTTACGTCGGGGAAGCGGAGACCCAGTACTTC.

This rearrangement joins TRBV27 to TRBJ2-7, with 7 positions matching TRBD2. This CDR3 has 15 residues. The junction had 9 bases not matched to a gene; V was cut back by 0 bases and J by 7 bases. In germline, CDR1 is MNHEY, CDR2 SMNVEV (reference sequence). The CDR3 coding sequence is TGTGCCAGCAGTTTATCCCCGGGGGGTGAGGGGGAGCAGTACTTC. Translated, it gives CASSLSPGGEGEQYF.

This chain connects TRBV6-1 to TRBJ1-2; D is unclear. The CDR3 sequence is 13 residues long. Germline V CDR1 and CDR2: MNHNS, SASEGT. V was pared by 1 base and J by 6 bases, with 9 bases between. CDR3 loop: CASSEVWADGYTF. Here the CDR3 DNA reads TGTGCCAGCAGTGAAGTTTGGGCGGATGGCTACACCTTC.

The chain combines TRBV4-2 with TRBJ2-5, with 8 positions matching TRBD2. V was clipped by 0 bases and J by 5 bases; unmatched bases: 8. Germline-derived CDR1 and CDR2 are LGHNA and YNFKEQ. The CDR3 has 16 amino acids. The chain's CDR3 is CASSQEHSLAGETQYF. DNA of the CDR3: TGTGCCAGCAGCCAAGAGCATAGTTTAGCGGGGGAGACCCAGTACTTC.

CDR3 amino acids: CASSLTSGTDTQYF. The CDR3 nucleotides are TGCGCCAGCAGCCTGACTAGCGGCACAGATACGCAGTATTTT. This chain joins TRBV5-1 and TRBJ2-3; 8 nucleotides line up with TRBD2. Germline V gene data show CDR1 as SGHRS and CDR2 as YFSETQ. V lost 4 bases and J lost 1; bases outside the gene matches: 2. The CDR3 sequence is 14 residues long.

The gene calls are TRBV7-2 and TRBJ2-1, with a tentative D call TRBD2 (5 bases). V was trimmed by 5 bases and J by 5 bases, leaving 10 bases between them. The CDR3 is 13 residues long. In germline, CDR1 is SGHTA, CDR2 FQGNSA. The CDR3 reads CASSLAGDNEQFF. The CDR3 coding sequence is TGTGCCAGCAGCCTTGCCGGGGACAATGAGCAGTTCTTC.

V is TRBV29-1 and J is TRBJ1-2, with D perhaps TRBD1 (6 bases). Germline assignment: CDR1 SQVTM and CDR2 ANQGSEA. CDR3 length: 12 amino acids. V was trimmed by 2 bases and J by 8 bases, leaving 12 bases between them. CDR3 coding DNA: TGCAGCGTTGAAATCGGGGGCCGCGGCTACACCTTC. Its translation is CSVEIGGRGYTF.

This chain links TRBV6-5 with TRBJ2-7, with 11 bases lining up with TRBD1. Per germline, CDR1 MNHEY and CDR2 SVGAGI. The CDR3 contains 14 residues. V trimming: 7 bases; J trimming: 3 bases; junction bases outside the gene matches: 5. In DNA form, the CDR3 reads TGTGCCAGCACACGGACAGGGGGCAACTACGAGCAGTACTTC. This encodes CASTRTGGNYEQYF.

In its sample, this clone ranks as medium-sized (0.01 to 0.1%). This CDR3 is CASSGHSGANVLTF. The CDR3 DNA reads TGTGCCAGCAGTGGACACTCTGGGGCCAACGTCCTGACTTTC. J is TRBJ2-6 and V is TRBV6-1; no firm D call. With 4 bases removed from V and 0 bases from J, the gap between germline ends came to 4 bases. The CDR3 has 14 residues. Germline V gene sequence: CDR1 MNHNS, CDR2 SASEGT.

V gene TRBV4-1 combines with J gene TRBJ2-7, with 9 bases aligning to TRBD1. After removal of 0 bases from V and 5 bases from J, the junction contained 11 bases not matched to a gene. The CDR3 has 17 amino acids. Germline CDR1 is MGHRA and CDR2 is YSYEKL. Here the CDR3 DNA reads TGCGCCAGCAGCCAAGAAAGGGTGGGACAGGGTGGCCACGAGCAGTACTTC. Translated: CASSQERVGQGGHEQYF.

V is TRBV27 and J is TRBJ2-7; D is unclear. Per the germline V gene, CDR1 is MNHEY and CDR2 is SMNVEV (reference sequence). Trimming took 6 bases from V and 7 from J, leaving 13 bases between them. This CDR3 is built from 12 residues. CDR3: CASRSDKGEQYF. For the CDR3, the DNA is TGTGCCAGCAGATCTGACAAGGGAGAGCAGTACTTC.

The chain is built from TRBV10-3 and TRBJ2-5; D might be TRBD1 (6 bases). The CDR3 loop spans 14 amino acids. The V end was cut by 0 bases, the J end by 5 bases, with 10 bases between. The germline CDR1 and CDR2 sequences are ENHRY and SYGVKD. CDR3 loop: CAISESTGPETQYF. DNA for the CDR3: TGTGCCATCAGTGAGTCGACAGGTCCGGAGACCCAGTACTTC.

This clone was picked up a small number of times. This chain links TRBV12-5 with TRBJ2-3, with D hard to call. Germline loops: CDR1 LGHNT, CDR2 FRNRAP. This CDR3 has 13 amino acids. Trimming removed 9 bases from V and 0 bases from J, with 10 bases in between. CDR3 sequence: CASQQGSTDTQYF. The CDR3 nucleotides are TGTGCTAGCCAACAAGGGAGCACAGATACGCAGTATTTT.